This is a list of T cell receptor beta chains from one sample in a study of blood T cell repertoires in COVID-19. Only in-frame clones appear in the TCRdb table, and some are missing; sequencing was by immunoSEQ multiplex PCR. The top ten hold approximately 10% of the sample, which has about 42,000 clones, approximately 90% seen once. The sample consisted of peripheral blood. Receptor source: a man between 25 and 39 years old with active or convalescent COVID-19. The CDR3 runs from the conserved cysteine through the conserved F or W. The D gene is left open where the match is weak. Rows may omit the clone size; those that give it use once, few, many or a size class.

d_call: TRBD1
j_call: TRBJ1-2
clone_size: NA
cdr3_length: 16
v_call: TRBV27
cdr3_aa: CASSLAGTGRNYGYTF
cdr3_nt: TGTGCCAGCAGTCTAGCCGGGACAGGGCGCAACTATGGCTACACCTTC

d_call: TRBD1
j_call: TRBJ1-2
clone_size: NA
cdr3_length: 15
v_call: TRBV5-6
cdr3_aa: CASSSPGQANYGYTF
cdr3_nt: TGTGCCAGCAGCTCACCGGGACAGGCTAACTATGGCTACACCTTC

d_call: NA
j_call: TRBJ2-2
clone_size: NA
cdr3_length: 17
v_call: TRBV7-6
cdr3_aa: CASSARRTEPNTGELFF
cdr3_nt: TGTGCCAGCAGCGCTCGTAGGACAGAGCCGAACACCGGGGAGCTGTTTTTT

d_call: TRBD2
j_call: TRBJ2-1
clone_size: NA
cdr3_length: 16
v_call: TRBV7-2
cdr3_aa: CASSPRLAGVYNEQFF
cdr3_nt: TGTGCCAGCAGCCCAAGACTAGCGGGAGTTTACAATGAGCAGTTCTTC

d_call: NA
j_call: TRBJ1-2
clone_size: NA
cdr3_length: 14
v_call: TRBV19
cdr3_aa: CASNPGTNNYGYTF
cdr3_nt: TGTGCCAGTAATCCGGGAACCAATAACTATGGCTACACCTTC

d_call: NA
j_call: TRBJ1-4
clone_size: NA
cdr3_length: 12
v_call: TRBV4-1
cdr3_aa: CASTGMGEKLFF
cdr3_nt: TGCGCCAGCACAGGTATGGGTGAAAAACTGTTTTTT

d_call: TRBD1
j_call: TRBJ2-2
clone_size: NA
cdr3_length: 16
v_call: TRBV4-3
cdr3_aa: CASSSSPGQGNGELFF
cdr3_nt: TGCGCCAGCAGCTCCAGCCCGGGACAGGGGAACGGGGAGCTGTTTTTT

d_call: TRBD1
j_call: TRBJ1-4
clone_size: NA
cdr3_length: 16
v_call: TRBV5-1
cdr3_aa: CASSLAQGTGVEKLFF
cdr3_nt: TGCGCCAGCAGCTTGGCCCAAGGGACAGGGGTCGAAAAACTGTTTTTT

d_call: NA
j_call: TRBJ2-3
clone_size: NA
cdr3_length: 12
v_call: TRBV13
cdr3_aa: CASSLERDTQYF
cdr3_nt: TGTGCCAGCAGCTTAGAGAGGGATACGCAGTATTTT

d_call: NA
j_call: TRBJ1-5
clone_size: NA
cdr3_length: 15
v_call: TRBV7-2
cdr3_aa: CASSLRGGSNQPQHF
cdr3_nt: TGTGCCAGCAGCTTACGAGGCGGTAGCAATCAGCCCCAGCATTTT

d_call: NA
j_call: TRBJ2-1
clone_size: NA
cdr3_length: 14
v_call: TRBV5-1
cdr3_aa: CASSHQGIPNEQFF
cdr3_nt: TGCGCCAGCAGTCACCAGGGGATCCCCAATGAGCAGTTCTTC

d_call: TRBD1
j_call: TRBJ1-1
clone_size: NA
cdr3_length: 12
v_call: TRBV29-1
cdr3_aa: CSVGQSPSEAFF
cdr3_nt: TGCAGCGTGGGACAGAGTCCTTCTGAAGCTTTCTTT

d_call: TRBD2
j_call: TRBJ2-7
clone_size: NA
cdr3_length: 17
v_call: TRBV7-2
cdr3_aa: CASSHRSLAGGLYEQYF
cdr3_nt: TGTGCCAGCAGCCACCGCTCCCTAGCGGGGGGCCTCTACGAGCAGTACTTC

d_call: TRBD1
j_call: TRBJ2-1
clone_size: NA
cdr3_length: 15
v_call: TRBV24-1
cdr3_aa: CATSDRDRGDNEQFF
cdr3_nt: TGTGCCACCAGTGATAGAGACAGGGGCGACAATGAGCAGTTCTTC

d_call: TRBD1
j_call: TRBJ1-2
clone_size: NA
cdr3_length: 17
v_call: TRBV24-1
cdr3_aa: CATSAPVGQGLNYGYTF
cdr3_nt: TGTGCCACCAGTGCCCCTGTGGGACAGGGTTTAAACTATGGCTACACCTTC

d_call: TRBD1
j_call: TRBJ1-2
clone_size: once
cdr3_length: 14
v_call: TRBV6-6
cdr3_aa: CAIKDRGRNYGYTF
cdr3_nt: TGTGCCATCAAAGACAGGGGGCGCAACTATGGCTACACCTTC

d_call: NA
j_call: TRBJ1-2
clone_size: few
cdr3_length: 13
v_call: TRBV19
cdr3_aa: CASTQGSNYGYTF
cdr3_nt: TGTGCCAGTACCCAGGGGAGTAACTATGGCTACACCTTC

d_call: TRBD2
j_call: TRBJ2-5
clone_size: NA
cdr3_length: 13
v_call: TRBV9
cdr3_aa: CASSATSAETQYF
cdr3_nt: TGTGCCAGCAGCGCGACTAGCGCTGAGACCCAGTACTTC

d_call: NA
j_call: TRBJ2-5
clone_size: once
cdr3_length: 12
v_call: TRBV29-1
cdr3_aa: CSVARGQETQYF
cdr3_nt: TGCAGCGTTGCAAGGGGTCAAGAGACCCAGTACTTC

d_call: NA
j_call: TRBJ2-5
clone_size: once
cdr3_length: 15
v_call: TRBV5-1
cdr3_aa: CASRGGRNPQETQYF
cdr3_nt: TGCGCCAGCAGAGGAGGTCGTAACCCCCAAGAGACCCAGTACTTC

d_call: NA
j_call: TRBJ1-4
clone_size: NA
cdr3_length: 12
v_call: TRBV2
cdr3_aa: CASVIPGEKLFF
cdr3_nt: TGTGCCAGCGTCATTCCGGGGGAAAAACTGTTTTTT

d_call: TRBD2
j_call: TRBJ2-1
clone_size: NA
cdr3_length: 15
v_call: TRBV23-1
cdr3_aa: CASPPDVAGVFEQFF
cdr3_nt: TGCGCCAGCCCTCCGGATGTGGCGGGAGTTTTTGAGCAGTTCTTC

d_call: NA
j_call: TRBJ2-1
clone_size: NA
cdr3_length: 16
v_call: TRBV11-2
cdr3_aa: CASSYRTFPQNNEQFF
cdr3_nt: TGTGCCAGCAGCTACCGGACATTCCCCCAAAACAATGAGCAGTTCTTC

d_call: NA
j_call: TRBJ1-1
clone_size: NA
cdr3_length: 15
v_call: TRBV4-1
cdr3_aa: CASSQGAGLNTEAFF
cdr3_nt: TGCGCCAGCAGCCAAGGAGCGGGTCTGAACACTGAAGCTTTCTTT

d_call: NA
j_call: TRBJ1-3
clone_size: NA
cdr3_length: 14
v_call: TRBV18
cdr3_aa: CASSPPSAGNTIYF
cdr3_nt: TGTGCCAGCTCACCACCGTCGGCTGGAAACACCATATATTTT

d_call: NA
j_call: TRBJ1-6
clone_size: NA
cdr3_length: 16
v_call: TRBV4-3
cdr3_aa: CASSQQGGALNSPLHF
cdr3_nt: TGCGCCAGCAGCCAGCAAGGGGGGGCCCTTAATTCACCCCTCCACTTT

d_call: NA
j_call: TRBJ1-1
clone_size: NA
cdr3_length: 12
v_call: TRBV6-6
cdr3_aa: CASSGTGIEAFF
cdr3_nt: TGTGCCAGCAGTGGAACAGGGATTGAAGCTTTCTTT

d_call: TRBD2
j_call: TRBJ2-2
clone_size: once
cdr3_length: 17
v_call: TRBV19
cdr3_aa: CASSTGLAGASGGELFF
cdr3_nt: TGTGCCAGTAGTACGGGACTAGCGGGGGCGAGTGGCGGGGAGCTGTTTTTT

d_call: NA
j_call: TRBJ2-6
clone_size: NA
cdr3_length: 15
v_call: TRBV25-1
cdr3_aa: CASSEGHSGANVLTF
cdr3_nt: TGTGCCAGCAGCGAAGGGCACTCTGGGGCCAACGTCCTGACTTTC

d_call: TRBD1
j_call: TRBJ1-1
clone_size: NA
cdr3_length: 14
v_call: TRBV6-5
cdr3_aa: CASRGTAKNTEAFF
cdr3_nt: TGTGCCAGCAGGGGGACAGCCAAGAACACTGAAGCTTTCTTT

d_call: NA
j_call: TRBJ1-3
clone_size: few
cdr3_length: 14
v_call: TRBV2
cdr3_aa: CASSERTVGNTIYF
cdr3_nt: TGTGCCAGCAGTGAAAGGACAGTGGGCAACACCATATATTTT

d_call: TRBD1
j_call: TRBJ2-7
clone_size: NA
cdr3_length: 20
v_call: TRBV5-1
cdr3_aa: CASSLAVPSDNRDRDYEQYF
cdr3_nt: TGCGCCAGCAGCTTGGCCGTCCCCAGTGACAACCGGGACAGGGATTACGAGCAGTACTTC

d_call: TRBD2
j_call: TRBJ2-3
clone_size: NA
cdr3_length: 17
v_call: TRBV5-6
cdr3_aa: CASSLWGTSGATDTQYF
cdr3_nt: TGTGCCAGCAGCTTGTGGGGGACTAGCGGGGCCACAGATACGCAGTATTTT

d_call: TRBD1
j_call: TRBJ1-1
clone_size: NA
cdr3_length: 15
v_call: TRBV2
cdr3_aa: CASSETGAQNTEAFF
cdr3_nt: TGTGCCAGCAGCGAGACAGGGGCCCAGAACACTGAAGCTTTCTTT

d_call: TRBD2
j_call: TRBJ2-1
clone_size: NA
cdr3_length: 16
v_call: TRBV19
cdr3_aa: CASSPRTSGSKDEQFF
cdr3_nt: TGTGCCAGTAGTCCTCGGACTAGCGGGAGCAAGGATGAGCAGTTCTTC

d_call: TRBD1
j_call: TRBJ1-4
clone_size: NA
cdr3_length: 14
v_call: TRBV6-5
cdr3_aa: CASGHLTGIEKLFF
cdr3_nt: TGTGCCAGCGGCCACTTGACAGGGATCGAAAAACTGTTTTTT

d_call: NA
j_call: TRBJ1-2
clone_size: NA
cdr3_length: 13
v_call: TRBV28
cdr3_aa: CASSLRTTNGYTF
cdr3_nt: TGTGCCAGCAGTTTACGGACAACCAATGGCTACACCTTC